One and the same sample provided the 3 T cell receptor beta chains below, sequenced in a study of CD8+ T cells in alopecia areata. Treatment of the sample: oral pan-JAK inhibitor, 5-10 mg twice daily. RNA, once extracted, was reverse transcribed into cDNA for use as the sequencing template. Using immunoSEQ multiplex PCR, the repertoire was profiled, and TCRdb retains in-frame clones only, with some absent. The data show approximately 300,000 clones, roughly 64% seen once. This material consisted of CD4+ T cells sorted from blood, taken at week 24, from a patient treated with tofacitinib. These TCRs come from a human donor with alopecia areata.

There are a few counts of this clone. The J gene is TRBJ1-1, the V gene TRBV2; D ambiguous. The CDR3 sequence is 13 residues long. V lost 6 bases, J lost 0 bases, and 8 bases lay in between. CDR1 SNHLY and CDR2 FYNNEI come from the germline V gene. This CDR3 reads CASSGDVNTEAFF. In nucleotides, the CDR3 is TGTGCCAGCAGCGGTGACGTGAACACTGAAGCTTTCTTT.

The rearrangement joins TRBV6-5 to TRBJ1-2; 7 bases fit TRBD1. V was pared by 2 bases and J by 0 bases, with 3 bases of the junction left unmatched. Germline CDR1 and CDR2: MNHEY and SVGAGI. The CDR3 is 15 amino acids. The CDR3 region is CASSYTRGTNYGYTF. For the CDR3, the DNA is TGTGCCAGCAGTTACACCAGGGGGACTAACTATGGCTACACCTTC.

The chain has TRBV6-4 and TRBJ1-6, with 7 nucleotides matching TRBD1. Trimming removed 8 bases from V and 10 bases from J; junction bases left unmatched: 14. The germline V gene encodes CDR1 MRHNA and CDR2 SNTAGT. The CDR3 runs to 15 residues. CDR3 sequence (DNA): TGTGCCAGCTCATATGAGGGACAGTTTAACTCACCCCTCCACTTT. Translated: CASSYEGQFNSPLHF.